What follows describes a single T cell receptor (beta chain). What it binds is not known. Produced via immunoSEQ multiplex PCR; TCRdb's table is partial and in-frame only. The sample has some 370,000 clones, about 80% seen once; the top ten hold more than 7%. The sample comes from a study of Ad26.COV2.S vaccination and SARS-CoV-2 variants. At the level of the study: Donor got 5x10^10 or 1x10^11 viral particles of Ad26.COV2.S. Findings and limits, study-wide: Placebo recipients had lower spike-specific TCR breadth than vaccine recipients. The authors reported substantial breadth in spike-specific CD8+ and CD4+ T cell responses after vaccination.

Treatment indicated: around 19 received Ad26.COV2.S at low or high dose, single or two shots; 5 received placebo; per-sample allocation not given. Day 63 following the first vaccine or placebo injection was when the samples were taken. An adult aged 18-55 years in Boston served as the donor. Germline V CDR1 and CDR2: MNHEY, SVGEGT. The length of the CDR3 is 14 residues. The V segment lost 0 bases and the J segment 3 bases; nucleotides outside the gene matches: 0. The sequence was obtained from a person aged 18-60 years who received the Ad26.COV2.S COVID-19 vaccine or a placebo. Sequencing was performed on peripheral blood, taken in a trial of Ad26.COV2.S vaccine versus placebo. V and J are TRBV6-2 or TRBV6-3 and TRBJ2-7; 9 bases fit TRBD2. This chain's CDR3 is CASSYSRGGYEQYF. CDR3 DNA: TGTGCCAGCAGTTACTCGCGGGGGGGCTACGAGCAGTACTTC.